This T cell receptor (beta chain) was retrieved from a study of control samples from healthy donors and cancer patients. Assay used: immunoSEQ multiplex PCR; TCRdb lists only in-frame clones, some missing. The sample comprises about 170,000 clones, roughly 93% of which are singletons, and approximately 4% rests with the top ten. The source material was blood. The TCR was taken from a woman aged 55-69 years in good health.

The CDR3 DNA sequence: TGTGCCAGCAGTCGGGGACAGGGACCTCAGCCCCAGCATTTT. It specifies CASSRGQGPQPQHF. This chain joins TRBV6-5 and TRBJ1-5, with 9 nucleotides matching TRBD1. V trimming: 5 bases; J trimming: 6 bases; junction bases outside the gene matches: 5. Germline CDR1 and CDR2: MNHEY and SVGAGI. There are 14 residues in the CDR3.